The clone carrying this TCR beta chain was seen more than once but under ten times. Its target is unknown. Germline V gives CDR1 MGHDK, CDR2 SYGVNS. This CDR3 has 15 residues. Trimming removed 1 base from V and 5 bases from J, with 11 bases in between. This sample was included in a study of cytomegalovirus exposure and HLA in healthy donors. Study results and caveats: A later analysis showed HLA-associated TCR beta chains outstripping equally common others in clonal expansion.

The PCR contained 60 Vbeta and 13 Jbeta primers. The table came from immunoSEQ multiplex PCR; TCRdb's copy has only in-frame clones and leaves some out. This sample carries about 210,000 clones, more than 75% of them seen once, and the ten largest clones take 3.4%. Nominally healthy donors were sampled, though unrecorded immune exposures were likely. V gene TRBV25-1 combines with J gene TRBJ1-4; D possibly corresponds to TRBD1 (6 bases). This clonotype was obtained from a man in his forties or fifties in good health and CMV-seropositive. The sample was PBMCs. The CDR3 DNA sequence: TGTGCCAGCAGTGAATTTACAGGGCTGAATGAAAAACTGTTTTTT. This gives the protein CASSEFTGLNEKLFF.